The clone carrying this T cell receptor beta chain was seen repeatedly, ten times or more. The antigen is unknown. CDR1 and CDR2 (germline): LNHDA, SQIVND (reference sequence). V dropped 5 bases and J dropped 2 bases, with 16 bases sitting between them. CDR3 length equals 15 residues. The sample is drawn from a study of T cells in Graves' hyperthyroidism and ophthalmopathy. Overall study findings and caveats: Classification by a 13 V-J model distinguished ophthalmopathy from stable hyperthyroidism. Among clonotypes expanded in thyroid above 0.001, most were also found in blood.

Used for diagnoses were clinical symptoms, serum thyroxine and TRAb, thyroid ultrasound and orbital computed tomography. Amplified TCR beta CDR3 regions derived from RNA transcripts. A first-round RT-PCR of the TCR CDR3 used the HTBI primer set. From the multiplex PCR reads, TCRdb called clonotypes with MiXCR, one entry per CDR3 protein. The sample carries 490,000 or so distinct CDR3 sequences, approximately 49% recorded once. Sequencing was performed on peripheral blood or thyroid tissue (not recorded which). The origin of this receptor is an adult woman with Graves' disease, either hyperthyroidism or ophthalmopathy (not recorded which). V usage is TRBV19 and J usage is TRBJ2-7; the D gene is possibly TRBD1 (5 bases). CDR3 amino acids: CASSPGHDPPYEQYF. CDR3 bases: TGTGCCAGTAGTCCCGGACACGACCCACCCTACGAGCAGTACTTC.